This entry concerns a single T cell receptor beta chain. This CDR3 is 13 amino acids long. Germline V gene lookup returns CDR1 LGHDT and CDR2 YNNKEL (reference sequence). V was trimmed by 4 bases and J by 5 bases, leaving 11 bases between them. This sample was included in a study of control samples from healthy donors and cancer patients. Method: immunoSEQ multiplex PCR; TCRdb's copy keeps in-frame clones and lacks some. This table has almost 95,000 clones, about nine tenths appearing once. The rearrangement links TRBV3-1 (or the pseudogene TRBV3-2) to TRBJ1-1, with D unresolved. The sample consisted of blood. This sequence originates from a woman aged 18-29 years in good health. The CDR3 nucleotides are TGTGCCAGCAGCCTCTGGAGGAGGACTGAAGCTTTCTTT. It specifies CASSLWRRTEAFF.